The present T cell receptor beta chain was sequenced within a study of blood T cell repertoires in COVID-19. CDR3 length: 15 residues. Germline CDR1 is LNHDA and CDR2 is SQIVND (reference sequence). With V trimmed by 6 bases and J by 9 bases, 7 bases remained unmatched. Repertoires were generated with immunoSEQ multiplex PCR, while TCRdb's copy carries only in-frame clones and drops some. Among some 250,000 clones listed, 85% to 90% were seen once. This receptor was obtained from a woman aged 25-40 years with acute COVID-19. Material for sequencing was PBMCs or T cells enriched from blood (not recorded which). V usage is TRBV19 and J usage is TRBJ2-1; 14 nucleotides line up with TRBD2. CDR3 DNA sequence: TGTGCCAGTAGCCTAGGACTAGCGGGGGGCGGTGAGCAGTTCTTC. Residues: CASSLGLAGGGEQFF.